The source of this TCR beta chain is a study of T cell repertoires in cytomegalovirus infection. This CDR3 comprises 14 residues. Germline CDR1 reads SEHNR; CDR2 reads FQNEAQ (reference sequence). Trimming removed 4 bases from V and 3 bases from J, with 12 bases in between. This clonotype has at least ten counts. Its antigen is unknown. In TCRdb, the reads were re-called with MiXCR into one record per CDR3 protein. The sample contains more than 250,000 distinct CDR3 sequences, about 25% of which appear only once. Here the sequenced sample was cultured PBMCs, taken from culture after CMV antigen stimulation. The TCR comes from a human donor in good health (CMV status not recorded). Some clones in this sample may be carry-over from other donors' samples. This chain connects TRBV7-9 to TRBJ1-2; tentatively, D is TRBD1 (5 bases). The CDR3 sequence is CASSSGTADYGYTF. CDR3 nucleotides: TGTGCCAGCAGCTCTGGGACGGCAGACTATGGCTACACCTTC.